This TCR beta chain was captured in a study of hypomethylating agent response in myelodysplastic syndrome (dated by TCRdb to about 2021). General notes on the study: The hypomethylating agents azacitidine (about 75% of the 11) or decitabine (3 of 11) were used to treat the patients. TET2 was the most frequent mutation, present in about 50% of the 11 patients. The cohort was composed of fewer than 10 male and 2 female myelodysplastic syndrome patients. Patients had a mean age of approximately 67 +/- 5.9 years, and a diploid cytogenetic profile was the most common. Roughly 6 patients had a response of complete response or hematologic improvement, and roughly 5 patients did not respond. Complete response or hematologic improvement counted as response, and patients meeting neither criterion were classed as non-responders. The paper as a whole reports these results and caveats: Because the healthy control donors and the MDS patients were not matched by age, the comparison between MDS and healthy samples could have been affected. Richness, rarefaction diversity and clonality did not change significantly after hypomethylating agent treatment, across all patients or within response groups. Novel clonotypes emerged more often in responders, while non-responders showed more contracted clonotypes after treatment. Possible recognition of novel MDS antigens by the shared GLIPH2 clusters was not confirmed, and experimental validation of that possible recognition is needed. Only around 12 patients were analyzed, so the study cohort was small.

As regards this clone: Its recognized antigen is unknown. One base away there is no much larger clone; base qualities are not given.

Library prep was done by the immunoSEQ multiplex PCR assay. Sequencing was run at survey resolution with two replicates of around 200 ng each, for a total of about 400 ng of DNA per sample. Using multiplex PCR primers aimed at V and J genes, the hsTCRB kit picked up rearranged TCRB sequences in genomic DNA. To amplify the CDR3 region, the first PCR ran for around 33 cycles with the QIAGEN Multiplex PCR Kit. Sample barcodes and Illumina adapters were attached to each replicate during a second PCR lasting 7 to 8 cycles. Quantification of the pooled libraries was done with a QuantStudio 6 and the KAPA library quantification kit. About 15 pM of pooled libraries was sequenced on an Illumina MiSeq using 156-cycle single-end reads and a 15-cycle index read. The source study handled its data this way. Of some 170,000 unique clonotypes, 1.5% to 2% were flagged by VDJdb annotation as previously reported viral-epitope-specific clonotypes. The immunoSEQ Data Assistant and immunoSEQ Analyzer converted raw reads into normalized, annotated TCRB repertoires. BioAnalyzer and version 0.6.5 of the immunarch R package were the tools used for clonotype analysis. Every repertoire was downsampled to the clone count of the smallest repertoire before richness was estimated. Fisher's exact tests classified clonotypes as expanded, contracted or novel, with novel meaning zero frequency before treatment. Significantly changed CDR3 beta sequences were clustered with GLIPH2 using simulation_depth=1000 and kmer_min_depth=3, and CDR3s shorter than five residues were excluded. TCRdb took this table from immuneACCESS and kept in-frame rearrangements with V and J called. Such tables lack part of the clones; where checked against another copy, unresolved V genes explain under half of the gap, and the rest is unexplained. V and J calls and clone size are as listed in that table; D and trimming were resolved from the DNA. For this sample the table gives some 2,000 clones, of which 75% to 85% were detected only once. The leading ten clones occupy roughly 29% of the sample.

Bulk bone marrow was analyzed, and T-cell subsets were not sorted. Bone marrow from roughly ten myelodysplastic syndrome patients was immunosequenced for TCR beta CDR3 regions before and after hypomethylating agent therapy. For longitudinal repertoire tracking, a baseline bone marrow plus two to three bone marrows at different post-treatment timepoints were contributed by each patient. Whole bone marrow served as the source for genomic DNA extraction, with DNA quality checked using TapeStation, NanoDrop OneC and PicoGreen assays. Spanning cysteine to phenylalanine, the CDR3 consists of 15 amino acids. The only DNA kept is the CDR3, 45 bases in frame from the first base. CDR1 and CDR2, per the germline V gene, are SNHLY and FYNNEI. V is cut back by 8 bases and J by 1 base, with 8 bases in the junction unmatched.

The receptor was isolated from a human donor with myelodysplastic syndrome. The starting material was bone marrow, obtained before or after starting hypomethylating agent treatment for myelodysplastic syndrome (not recorded which). Recombination connected TRBV2 to TRBJ1-5, with TRBD1 matching 7 junction bases. The nucleotides are TGTGCCAGCGACCCAGGGGGAAGGAGCAATCAGCCCCAGCATTTT. It codes for CASDPGGRSNQPQHF.